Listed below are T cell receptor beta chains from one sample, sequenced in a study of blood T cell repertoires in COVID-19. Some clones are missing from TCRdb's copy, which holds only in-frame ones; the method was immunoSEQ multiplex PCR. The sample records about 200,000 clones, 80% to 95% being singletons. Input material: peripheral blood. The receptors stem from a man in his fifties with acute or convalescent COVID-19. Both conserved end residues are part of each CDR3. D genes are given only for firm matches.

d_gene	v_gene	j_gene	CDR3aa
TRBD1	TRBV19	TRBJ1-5	CASSGTGGNQPQHF
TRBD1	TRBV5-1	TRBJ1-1	CASSLGQGHTEAFF
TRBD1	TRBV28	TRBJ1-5	CASSPHPGQGNTGNQPQHF
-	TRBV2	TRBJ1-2	CASSELRESNGYTF
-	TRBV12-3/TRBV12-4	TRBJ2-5	CASSLWGEETQYF
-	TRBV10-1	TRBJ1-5	CASSSPRGSNQPQHF
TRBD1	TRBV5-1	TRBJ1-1	CASSRGGQGNTEAFF
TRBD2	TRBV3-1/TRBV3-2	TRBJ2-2	CASSQLAGFTGELFF
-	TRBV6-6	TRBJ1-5	CASSRDFSNQPQHF
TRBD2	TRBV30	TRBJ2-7	CAWSGVAGAHEQYF
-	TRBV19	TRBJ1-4	CASRPQGGRNEKLFF
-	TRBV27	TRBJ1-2	CASSPGQIYGYTF
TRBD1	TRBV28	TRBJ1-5	CASSLTGDQPQHF
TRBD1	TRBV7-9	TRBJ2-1	CASMLAGQAYNEQFF
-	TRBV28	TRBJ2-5	CASKEYGETQYF
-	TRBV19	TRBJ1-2	CASTPWKAGSNRGYTF
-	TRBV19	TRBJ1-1	CASRSFTLNTEAFF
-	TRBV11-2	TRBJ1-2	CASSLDLGGFAGYTF
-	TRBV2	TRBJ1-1	CASSRYARGGTEAFF
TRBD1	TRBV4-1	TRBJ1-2	CASSPGDRVVYGYTF
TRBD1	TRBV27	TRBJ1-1	CASRLGQGTEAFF
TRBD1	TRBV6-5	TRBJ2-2	CASSYRDSGTGELFF
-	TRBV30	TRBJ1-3	CAWAFGNTIYF
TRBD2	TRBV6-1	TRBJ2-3	CASSALAGGVTDTQYF
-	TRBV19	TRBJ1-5	CASTNGRWGREDNQPQHF
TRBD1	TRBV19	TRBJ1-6	CASSGDSYNSPLHF
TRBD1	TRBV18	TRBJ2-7	CASSRTGTAYEQYF
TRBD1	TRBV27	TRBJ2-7	CASSLEGQGAEQYF
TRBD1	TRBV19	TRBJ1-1	CATTNVRTGRTGEAFF
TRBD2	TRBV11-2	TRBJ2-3	CASSLEGTSGPDTQYF
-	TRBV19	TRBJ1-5	CASSSRWSNQPQHF
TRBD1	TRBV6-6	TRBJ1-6	CASSRDSNSPLHF
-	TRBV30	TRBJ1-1	CAWYSGRGRTEAFF
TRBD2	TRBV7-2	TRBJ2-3	CASSRLAGGNTDTQYF
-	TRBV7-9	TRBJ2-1	CASSTPDISYNEQFF
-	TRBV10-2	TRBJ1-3	CASSERGGSGNTIYF
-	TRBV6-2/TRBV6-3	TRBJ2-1	CASSPTSYNEQFF
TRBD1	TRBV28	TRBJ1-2	CASSLATGVNGYTF
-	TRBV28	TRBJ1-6	CASSRHGNSPLHF
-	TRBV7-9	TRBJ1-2	CASSRGWERQKEDYGYTF
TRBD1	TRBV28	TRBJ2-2	CASSLGRGPGELFF
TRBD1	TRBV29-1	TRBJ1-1	CSIPPGQGPAGVNTEAFF
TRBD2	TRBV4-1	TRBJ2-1	CASSQYGTSGYNEQFF
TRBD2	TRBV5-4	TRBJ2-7	CASSLQSGRGSYEQYF
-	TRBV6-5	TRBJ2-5	CATTSFGTQYF
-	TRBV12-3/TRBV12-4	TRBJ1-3	CASSLGVGNTIYF
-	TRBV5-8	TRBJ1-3	CASSYRGNTIYF
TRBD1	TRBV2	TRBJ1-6	CASSRQGEDNSPLHF
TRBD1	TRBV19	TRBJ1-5	CASSIVYRGSNQPQHF
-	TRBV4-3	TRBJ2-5	CASSQDQGYETQYF